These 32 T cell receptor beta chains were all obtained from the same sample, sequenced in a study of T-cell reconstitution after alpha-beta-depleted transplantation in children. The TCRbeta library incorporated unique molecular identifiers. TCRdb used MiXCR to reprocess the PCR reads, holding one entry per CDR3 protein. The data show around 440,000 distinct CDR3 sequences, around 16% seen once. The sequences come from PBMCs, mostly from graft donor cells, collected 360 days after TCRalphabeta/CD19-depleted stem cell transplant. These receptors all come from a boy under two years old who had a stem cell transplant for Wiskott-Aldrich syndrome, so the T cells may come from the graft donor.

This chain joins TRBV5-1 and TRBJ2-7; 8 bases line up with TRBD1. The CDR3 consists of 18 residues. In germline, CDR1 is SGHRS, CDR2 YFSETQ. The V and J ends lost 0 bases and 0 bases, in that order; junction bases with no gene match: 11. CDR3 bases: TGCGCCAGCAGCTTGGCCGGCGTTCGGGGACAGGACTCCTACGAGCAGTACTTC. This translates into CASSLAGVRGQDSYEQYF.

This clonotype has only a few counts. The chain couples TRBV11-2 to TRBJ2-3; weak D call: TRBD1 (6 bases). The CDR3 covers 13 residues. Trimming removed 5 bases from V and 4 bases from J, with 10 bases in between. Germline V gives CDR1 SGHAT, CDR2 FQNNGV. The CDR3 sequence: CASSRRGPDTQYF. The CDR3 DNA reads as TGTGCCAGCAGCCGCAGGGGCCCAGATACGCAGTATTTT.

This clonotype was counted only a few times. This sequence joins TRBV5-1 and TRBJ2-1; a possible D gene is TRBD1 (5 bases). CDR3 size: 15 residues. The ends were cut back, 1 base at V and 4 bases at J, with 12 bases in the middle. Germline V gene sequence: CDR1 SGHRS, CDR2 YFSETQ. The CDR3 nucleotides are TGCGCCAGCAGCTTGACAGGCTCGCCATACAATGAGCAGTTCTTC. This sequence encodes CASSLTGSPYNEQFF.

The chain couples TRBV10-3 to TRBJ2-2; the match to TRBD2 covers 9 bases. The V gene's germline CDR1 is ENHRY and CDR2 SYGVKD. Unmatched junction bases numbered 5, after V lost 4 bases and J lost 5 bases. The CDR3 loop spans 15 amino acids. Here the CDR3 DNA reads TGTGCCATCAGTGTAGCGGGAGTTGGGACCGGGGAGCTGTTTTTT. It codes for CAISVAGVGTGELFF.

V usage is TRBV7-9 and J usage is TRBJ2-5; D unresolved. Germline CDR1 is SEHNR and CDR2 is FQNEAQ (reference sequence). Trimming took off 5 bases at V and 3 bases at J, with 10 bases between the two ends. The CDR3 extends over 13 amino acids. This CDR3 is CASSKRWEETQYF. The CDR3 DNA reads TGTGCCAGCAGCAAAAGATGGGAAGAGACCCAGTACTTC.

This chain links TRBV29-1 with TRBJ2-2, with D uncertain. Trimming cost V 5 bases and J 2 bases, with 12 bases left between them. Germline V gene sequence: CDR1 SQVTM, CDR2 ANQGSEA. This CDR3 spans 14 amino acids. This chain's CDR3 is CSVPSRLNTGELFF. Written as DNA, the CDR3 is TGCAGCGTTCCCTCCCGACTTAACACCGGGGAGCTGTTTTTT.

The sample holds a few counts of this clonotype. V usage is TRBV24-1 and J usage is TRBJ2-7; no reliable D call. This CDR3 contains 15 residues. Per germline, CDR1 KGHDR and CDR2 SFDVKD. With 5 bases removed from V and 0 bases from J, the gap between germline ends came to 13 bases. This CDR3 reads CATSARDLPSYEQYF. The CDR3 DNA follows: TGTGCCACCAGTGCCCGAGACTTGCCCTCCTACGAGCAGTACTTC.

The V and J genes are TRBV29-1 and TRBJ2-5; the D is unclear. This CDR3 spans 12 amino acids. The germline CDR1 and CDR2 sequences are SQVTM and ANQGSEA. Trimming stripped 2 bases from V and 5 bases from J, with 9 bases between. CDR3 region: CSVEYMGETQYF. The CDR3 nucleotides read TGCAGCGTTGAATATATGGGGGAGACCCAGTACTTC.

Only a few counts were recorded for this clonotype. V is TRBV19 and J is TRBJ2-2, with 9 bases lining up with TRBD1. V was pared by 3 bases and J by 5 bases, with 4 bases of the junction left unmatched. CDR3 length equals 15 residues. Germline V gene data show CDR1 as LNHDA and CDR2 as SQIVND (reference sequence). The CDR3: CASSIWTGVTGELFF. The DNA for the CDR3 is TGTGCCAGTAGTATCTGGACAGGGGTTACCGGGGAGCTGTTTTTT. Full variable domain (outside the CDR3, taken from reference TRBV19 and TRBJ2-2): DGGITQSPKYLFRKEGQNVTLSCEQNLNHDAMYWYRQDPGQGLRLIYYSQIVNDFQKGDIAEGYSVSREKKESFPLTVTSAQKNPTAFYLCASSIWTGVTGELFFGEGSRLTVL.

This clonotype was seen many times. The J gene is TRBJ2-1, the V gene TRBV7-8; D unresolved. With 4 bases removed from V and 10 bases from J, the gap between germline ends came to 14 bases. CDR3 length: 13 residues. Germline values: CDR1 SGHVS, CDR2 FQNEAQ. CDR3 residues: CASSSFGNGEQFF. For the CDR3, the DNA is TGTGCCAGCAGCTCGTTCGGCAATGGGGAGCAGTTCTTC.

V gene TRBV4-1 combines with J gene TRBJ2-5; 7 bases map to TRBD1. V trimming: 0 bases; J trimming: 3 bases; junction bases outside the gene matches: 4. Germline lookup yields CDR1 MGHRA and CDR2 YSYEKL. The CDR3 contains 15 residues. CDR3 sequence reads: CASSQDGTGEETQYF. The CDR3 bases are TGCGCCAGCAGCCAAGATGGTACAGGGGAAGAGACCCAGTACTTC.

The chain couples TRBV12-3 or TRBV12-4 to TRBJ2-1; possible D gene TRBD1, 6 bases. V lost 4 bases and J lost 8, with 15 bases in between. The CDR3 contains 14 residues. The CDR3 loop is CASSYQGHGDEQFF. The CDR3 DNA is TGTGCCAGCAGTTATCAGGGGCACGGAGATGAGCAGTTCTTC.

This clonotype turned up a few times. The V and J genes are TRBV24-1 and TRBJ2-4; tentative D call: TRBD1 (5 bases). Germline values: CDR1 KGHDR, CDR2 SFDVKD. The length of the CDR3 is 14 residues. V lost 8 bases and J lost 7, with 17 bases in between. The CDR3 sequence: CATTEGVNGNIQYF. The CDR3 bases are TGTGCCACCACCGAAGGGGTAAACGGGAACATTCAGTACTTC.

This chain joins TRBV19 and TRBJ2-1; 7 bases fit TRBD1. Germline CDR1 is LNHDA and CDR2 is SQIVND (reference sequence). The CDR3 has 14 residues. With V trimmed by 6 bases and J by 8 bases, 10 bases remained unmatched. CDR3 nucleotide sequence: TGTGCCAGTAGCCTAACGACAGGGAAAGATGAGCAGTTCTTC. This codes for CASSLTTGKDEQFF.

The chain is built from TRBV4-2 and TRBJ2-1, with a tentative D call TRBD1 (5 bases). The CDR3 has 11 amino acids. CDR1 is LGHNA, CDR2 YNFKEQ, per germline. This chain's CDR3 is CRGLSYNEQFF. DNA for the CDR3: TGTAGGGGTTTGTCCTACAATGAGCAGTTCTTC.

CDR3 region: CASSSIPQGNEQFF. The CDR3 DNA sequence: TGTGCCAGCAGCTCCATCCCCCAGGGCAATGAGCAGTTCTTC. The gene calls are TRBV11-3 and TRBJ2-1, with D possibly being TRBD1 (5 bases). Trimming took off 4 bases at V and 6 bases at J, with 13 bases between the two ends. This CDR3 contains 14 residues. Germline assignment: CDR1 SGHNT and CDR2 YENEEA.

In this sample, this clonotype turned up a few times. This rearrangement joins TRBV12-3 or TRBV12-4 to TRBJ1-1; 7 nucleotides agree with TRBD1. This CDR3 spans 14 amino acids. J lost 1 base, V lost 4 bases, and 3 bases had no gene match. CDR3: CASSSQGRNTEAFF. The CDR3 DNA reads TGTGCCAGCAGTTCACAGGGGAGGAACACTGAAGCTTTCTTT.

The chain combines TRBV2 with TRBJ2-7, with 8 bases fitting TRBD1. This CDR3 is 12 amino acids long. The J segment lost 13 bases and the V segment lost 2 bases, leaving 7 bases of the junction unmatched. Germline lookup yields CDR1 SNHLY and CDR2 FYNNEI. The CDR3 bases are TGTGCCAGCAGTGAAAGCGGACAGGGAAGATACTTC. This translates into CASSESGQGRYF.

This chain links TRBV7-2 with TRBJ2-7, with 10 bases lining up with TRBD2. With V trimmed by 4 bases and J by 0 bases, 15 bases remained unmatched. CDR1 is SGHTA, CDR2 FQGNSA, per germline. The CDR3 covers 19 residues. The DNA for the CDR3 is TGTGCCAGCAGCTCCGGTCTATCGGGTAGCGGGGGGAGCTCCTACGAGCAGTACTTC. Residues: CASSSGLSGSGGSSYEQYF.

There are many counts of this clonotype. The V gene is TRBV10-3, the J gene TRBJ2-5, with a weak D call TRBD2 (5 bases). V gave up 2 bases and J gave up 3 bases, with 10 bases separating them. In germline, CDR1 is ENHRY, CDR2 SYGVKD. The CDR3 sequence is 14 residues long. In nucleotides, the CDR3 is TGTGCCATCAGTGAGCGGGGTTGGGAAGAGACCCAGTACTTC. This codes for CAISERGWEETQYF.

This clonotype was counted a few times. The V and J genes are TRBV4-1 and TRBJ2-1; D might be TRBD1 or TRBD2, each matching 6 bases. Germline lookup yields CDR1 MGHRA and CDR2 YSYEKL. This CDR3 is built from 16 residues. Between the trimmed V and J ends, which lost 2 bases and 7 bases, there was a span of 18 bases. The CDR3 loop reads CASSQRGGPGLNEQFF. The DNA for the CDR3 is TGCGCCAGCAGCCAAAGAGGGGGGCCAGGGCTTAATGAGCAGTTCTTC.

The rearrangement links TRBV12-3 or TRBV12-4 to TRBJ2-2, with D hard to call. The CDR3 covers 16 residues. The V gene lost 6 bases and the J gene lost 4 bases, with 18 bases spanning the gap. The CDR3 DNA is TGTGCCAGCAGAACCCCGGGCCTAGGTGTCACCGGGGAGCTGTTTTTT. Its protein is CASRTPGLGVTGELFF.

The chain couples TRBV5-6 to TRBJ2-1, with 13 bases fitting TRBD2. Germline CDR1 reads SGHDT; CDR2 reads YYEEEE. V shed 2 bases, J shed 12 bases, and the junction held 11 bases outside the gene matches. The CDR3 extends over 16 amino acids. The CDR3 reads CASSFPLLAGGPMQFF. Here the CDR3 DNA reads TGTGCCAGCAGCTTCCCTCTACTAGCGGGAGGGCCGATGCAGTTCTTC.

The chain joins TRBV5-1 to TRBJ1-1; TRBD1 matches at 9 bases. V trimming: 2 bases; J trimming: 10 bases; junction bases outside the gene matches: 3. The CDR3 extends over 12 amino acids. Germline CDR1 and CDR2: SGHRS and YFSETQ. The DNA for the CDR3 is TGCGCCAGCAGCTTCGGGACAGGGAGAGCTTTCTTT. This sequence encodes CASSFGTGRAFF.

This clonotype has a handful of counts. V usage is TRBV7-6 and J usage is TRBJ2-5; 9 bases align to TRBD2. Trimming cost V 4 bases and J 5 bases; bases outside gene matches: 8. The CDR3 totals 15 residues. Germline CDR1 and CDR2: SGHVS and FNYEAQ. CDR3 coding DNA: TGTGCCAGCAGCTATGCGGGGGGGCCGGGGGAGACCCAGTACTTC. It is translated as CASSYAGGPGETQYF.

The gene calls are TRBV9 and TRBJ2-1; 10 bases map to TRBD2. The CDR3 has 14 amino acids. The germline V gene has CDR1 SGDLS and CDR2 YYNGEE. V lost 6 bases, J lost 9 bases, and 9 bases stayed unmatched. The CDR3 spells CASTLAGEMGEQFF. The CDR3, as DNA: TGTGCCAGCACCCTAGCGGGAGAGATGGGTGAGCAGTTCTTC.

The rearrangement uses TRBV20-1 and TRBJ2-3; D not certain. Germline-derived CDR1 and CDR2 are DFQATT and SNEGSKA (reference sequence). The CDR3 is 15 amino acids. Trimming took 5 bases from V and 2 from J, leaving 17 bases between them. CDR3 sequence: CSASNRTIVTDTQYF. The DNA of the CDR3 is TGCAGTGCTTCTAATCGAACAATAGTCACAGATACGCAGTATTTT.

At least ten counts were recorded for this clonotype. In nucleotides, the CDR3 is TGTGCCAGCAGTTTAGCCGGGACATATCAGCCCCAGCATTTT. Encoded protein: CASSLAGTYQPQHF. The J gene is TRBJ1-5, the V gene TRBV12-3 or TRBV12-4; the D gene is possibly TRBD1 (6 bases). CDR3 length: 14 amino acids. Between the trimmed V and J ends, which lost 0 bases and 5 bases, there was a span of 8 bases.

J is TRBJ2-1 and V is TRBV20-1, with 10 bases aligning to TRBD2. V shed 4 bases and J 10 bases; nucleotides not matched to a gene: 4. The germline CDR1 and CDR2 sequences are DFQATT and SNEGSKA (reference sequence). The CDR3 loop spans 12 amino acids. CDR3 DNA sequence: TGCAGTGCTAAAATAGCGGGGGGCGAGCAGTTCTTC. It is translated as CSAKIAGGEQFF.

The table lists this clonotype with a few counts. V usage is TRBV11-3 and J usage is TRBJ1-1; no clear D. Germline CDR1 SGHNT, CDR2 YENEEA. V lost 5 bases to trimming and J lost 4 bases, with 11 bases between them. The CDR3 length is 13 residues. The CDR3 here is CASSRSIVTEAFF. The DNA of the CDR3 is TGTGCCAGCAGCCGCTCGATCGTCACTGAAGCTTTCTTT. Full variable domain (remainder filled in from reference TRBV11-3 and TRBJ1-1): EAGVVQSPRYKIIEKKQPVAFWCNPISGHNTLYWYLQNLGQGPELLIRYENEEAVDDSQLPKDRFSAERLKGVDSTLKIQPAELGDSAVYLCASSRSIVTEAFFGQGTRLTVV.

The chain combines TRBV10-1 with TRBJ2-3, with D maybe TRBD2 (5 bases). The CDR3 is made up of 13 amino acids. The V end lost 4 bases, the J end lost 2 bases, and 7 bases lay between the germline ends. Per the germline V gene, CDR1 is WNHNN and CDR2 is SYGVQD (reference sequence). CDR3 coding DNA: TGCGCCAGCAGTGTGGACTCCACAGATACGCAGTATTTT. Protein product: CASSVDSTDTQYF.

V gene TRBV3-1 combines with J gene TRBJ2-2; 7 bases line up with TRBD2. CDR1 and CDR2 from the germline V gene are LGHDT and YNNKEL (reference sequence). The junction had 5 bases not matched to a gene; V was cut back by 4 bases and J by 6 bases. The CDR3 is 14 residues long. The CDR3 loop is CASSPRLAPGELFF. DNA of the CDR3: TGTGCCAGCAGCCCCAGACTAGCTCCCGGGGAGCTGTTTTTT.